This T cell receptor beta chain came from a study of T-cell reconstitution after alpha-beta-depleted transplantation in children. CDR3 length: 16 residues. V was cut by 0 bases and J by 4 bases, with 13 bases left in between. The germline V gene has CDR1 SGHDT and CDR2 YYEEEE. A TCRbeta library incorporating unique molecular identifiers was prepared. TCRdb used MiXCR to reprocess the PCR reads, holding one entry per CDR3 protein. The sample lists a few hundred thousand distinct CDR3 sequences, 9.9% occurring once. This clonotype was detected a few times. The clonotype was recovered from a human donor who donated a stem cell graft to a child with SCID. The material sequenced was PBMCs from the stem cell graft donor, taken from the stem cell graft. The genes are TRBV5-6 and TRBJ2-2; D ambiguous. CDR3 DNA: TGTGCCAGCAGCTTGGACGGCCTAACCGCCACCGGGGAGCTGTTTTTT. This sequence encodes CASSLDGLTATGELFF.